The source of this T cell receptor (beta chain) is a study of T cells after yellow fever vaccination. Study-level results: A faster peak, day 5 versus 15, was reached by the weaker secondary response. Detection of almost all vaccine-responding clonotypes in sorted memory subsets failed on day 0.

TCRdb passed the 5' RACE reads through MiXCR, listing each CDR3 protein once. Here the sample spans 45,000 to 75,000 distinct CDR3 sequences, approximately 5.7% being singletons. The J segment lost 1 base and the V segment lost 0 bases, leaving 4 bases of the junction unmatched. The germline gives CDR1 LGHNA, CDR2 YSLEER. The CDR3 contains 16 residues. The chain uses TRBV4-3 and TRBJ2-3, with 7 positions matching TRBD2. The source is a man aged 18-30 years who received the YFV17D yellow fever vaccine. This sample comprised PBMCs, either bulk or a sorted T-cell subset (CD4+, CD8+, memory, or dextramer-sorted; not recorded which), obtained on the day of the yellow fever booster vaccination. The CDR3 DNA is TGCGCCAGCAGCCAAGAGGCGGCGGGGGGCACAGATACGCAGTATTTT. It codes for CASSQEAAGGTDTQYF.